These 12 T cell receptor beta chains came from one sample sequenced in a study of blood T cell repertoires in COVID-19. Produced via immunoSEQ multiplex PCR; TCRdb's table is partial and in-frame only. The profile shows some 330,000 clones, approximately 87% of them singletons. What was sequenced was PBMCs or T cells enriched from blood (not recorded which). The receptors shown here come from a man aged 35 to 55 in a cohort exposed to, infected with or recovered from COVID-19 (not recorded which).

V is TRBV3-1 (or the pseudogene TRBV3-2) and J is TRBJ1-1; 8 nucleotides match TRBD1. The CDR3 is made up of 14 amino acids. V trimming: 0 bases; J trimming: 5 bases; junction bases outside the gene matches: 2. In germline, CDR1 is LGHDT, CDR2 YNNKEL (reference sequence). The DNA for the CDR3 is TGTGCCAGCAGCCAAGAACAGGGGGGGACTGAAGCTTTCTTT. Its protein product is CASSQEQGGTEAFF.

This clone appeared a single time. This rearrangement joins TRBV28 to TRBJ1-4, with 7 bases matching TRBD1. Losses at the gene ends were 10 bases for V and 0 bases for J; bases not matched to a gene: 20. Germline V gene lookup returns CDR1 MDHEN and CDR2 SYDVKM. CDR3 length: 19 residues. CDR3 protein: CATLASRGALLTTNEKLFF. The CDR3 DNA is TGTGCCACCTTAGCGTCCAGGGGGGCCCTACTTACAACTAATGAAAAACTGTTTTTT.

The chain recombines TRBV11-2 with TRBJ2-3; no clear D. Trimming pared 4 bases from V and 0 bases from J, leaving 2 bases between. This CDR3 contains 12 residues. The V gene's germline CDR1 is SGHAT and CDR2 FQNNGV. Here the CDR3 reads CASSSSTDTQYF. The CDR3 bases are TGTGCCAGCAGCTCTAGCACAGATACGCAGTATTTT.

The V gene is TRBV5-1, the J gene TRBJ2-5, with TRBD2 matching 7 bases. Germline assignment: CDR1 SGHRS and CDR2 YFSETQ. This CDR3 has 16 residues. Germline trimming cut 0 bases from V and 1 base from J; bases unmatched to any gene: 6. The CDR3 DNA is TGCGCCAGCAGCTTGGCGGGGGGTAATTTCCAAGAGACCCAGTACTTC. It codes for CASSLAGGNFQETQYF.

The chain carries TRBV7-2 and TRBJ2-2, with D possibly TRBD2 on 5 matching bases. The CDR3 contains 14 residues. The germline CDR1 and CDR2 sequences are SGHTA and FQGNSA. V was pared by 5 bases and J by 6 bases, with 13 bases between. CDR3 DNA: TGTGCCAGCAGCCCAAGAGAGGGATCCGGGGAGCTGTTTTTT. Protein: CASSPREGSGELFF.

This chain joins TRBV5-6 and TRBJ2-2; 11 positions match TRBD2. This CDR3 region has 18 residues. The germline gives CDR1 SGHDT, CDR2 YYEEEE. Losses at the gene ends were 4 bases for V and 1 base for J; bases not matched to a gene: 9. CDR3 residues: CASSAGTSGPGNTGELFF. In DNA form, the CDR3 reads TGTGCCAGCAGCGCCGGGACTAGCGGACCCGGGAACACCGGGGAGCTGTTTTTT.

CDR3 nucleotides: TGCGCCAGCAGCTTTCTCGGGGACTCTGGAAACACCATATATTTT. Its protein is CASSFLGDSGNTIYF. The chain combines TRBV5-1 with TRBJ1-3, with unresolved D. Germline V CDR1 and CDR2: SGHRS, YFSETQ. The CDR3 runs 15 residues. V was pared by 2 bases and J by 0 bases, with 9 bases between.

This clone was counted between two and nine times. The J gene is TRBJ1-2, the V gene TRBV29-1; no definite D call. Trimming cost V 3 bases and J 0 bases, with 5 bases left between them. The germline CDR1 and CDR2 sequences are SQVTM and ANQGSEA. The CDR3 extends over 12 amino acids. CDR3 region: CSVDSTNYGYTF. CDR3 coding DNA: TGCAGCGTTGACAGTACTAACTATGGCTACACCTTC.

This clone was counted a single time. The CDR3 loop is CASSESAVYRVSRDTQYF. The CDR3 DNA follows: TGCGCCAGCAGTGAGTCTGCGGTTTACAGGGTTTCCAGGGATACGCAGTATTTT. The chain is built from TRBV10-2 and TRBJ2-3; perhaps TRBD1 as D (6 bases). This CDR3 is built from 18 residues. Germline V gene sequence: CDR1 WSHSY, CDR2 SAAADI. V lost 0 bases, J lost 6 bases, and 22 bases lay in between.

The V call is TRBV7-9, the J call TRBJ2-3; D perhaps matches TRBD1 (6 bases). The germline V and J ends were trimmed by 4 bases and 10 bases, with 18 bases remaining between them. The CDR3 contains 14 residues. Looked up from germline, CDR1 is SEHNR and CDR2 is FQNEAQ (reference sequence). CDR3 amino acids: CASSSQTGLGAQYF. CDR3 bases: TGTGCCAGCAGCTCTCAAACAGGGCTGGGAGCGCAGTATTTT. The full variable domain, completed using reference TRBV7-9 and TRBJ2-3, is DTGVSQNPRHKITKRGQNVTFRCDPISEHNRLYWYRQTLGQGPEFLTYFQNEAQLEKSRLLSDRFSAERPKGSFSTLEIQRTEQGDSAMYLCASSSQTGLGAQYFGPGTRLTVL.

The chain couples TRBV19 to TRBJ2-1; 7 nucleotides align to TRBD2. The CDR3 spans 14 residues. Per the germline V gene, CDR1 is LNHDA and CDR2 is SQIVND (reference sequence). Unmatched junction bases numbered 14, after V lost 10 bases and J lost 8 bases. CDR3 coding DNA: TGTGCCACCACTGGGGAGGGCCTGGTAGATGAGCAGTTCTTC. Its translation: CATTGEGLVDEQFF.

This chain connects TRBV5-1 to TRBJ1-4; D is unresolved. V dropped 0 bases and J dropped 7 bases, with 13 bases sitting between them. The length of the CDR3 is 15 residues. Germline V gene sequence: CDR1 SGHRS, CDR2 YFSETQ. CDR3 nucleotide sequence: TGCGCCAGCAGCTTGGGGCCCGGGAGTGTTGAAAAACTGTTTTTT. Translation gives CASSLGPGSVEKLFF.